The clone carrying this T cell receptor (beta chain) showed up just a few times. The method was immunoSEQ multiplex PCR; TCRdb's version includes in-frame clones alone and lacks a portion of them. The sample lists fewer than 350,000 clones, 85% occurring once. This record belongs to a study of blood T cell repertoires in COVID-19. Study summary: The United States, Italy and Spain were the sources of the acute and convalescent COVID-19 samples. The cDNA or gDNA used as material had been derived from T cells, B-cell-depleted T cells, or PBMCs.

Input material: peripheral blood. The receptor's source is a human donor in a cohort sampled during active COVID-19.

The CDR3 reads CATSPGQGGQPQHF. In nucleotides, the CDR3 is TGTGCCACCTCTCCGGGACAGGGGGGGCAGCCCCAGCATTTT. The genes are TRBV19 and TRBJ1-5; 11 bases line up with TRBD1. The CDR3 length is 14 residues. CDR1 is LNHDA, CDR2 SQIVND, per germline (reference sequence). Trimming took 10 bases from V and 7 from J; bases not matched to a gene: 9.